This is a list of T cell receptor beta chains from one sample in a study of T cells in Graves' hyperthyroidism and ophthalmopathy. TCRdb reprocessed the multiplex PCR reads with MiXCR, giving one entry per CDR3 protein. The sample shows hundreds of thousands of distinct CDR3 sequences, 15% to 20% of them seen only once. The sequenced sample was blood. Receptors were obtained from a man aged 35 to 55 with Graves' ophthalmopathy. The CDR3 runs from the conserved cysteine through the conserved F or W. The order of the fields is V gene, clone size, D gene, J gene, CDR3 DNA, CDR3 protein. A D gene is named only where the DNA matches it firmly. The size entry is marked missing in some rows and otherwise reads once, few, many or a size class.

TRBV20-1,few,-,TRBJ1-5,TGCAGTGCTACAAGGGGTGATAGCAATCAGCCCCAGCATTTT,CSATRGDSNQPQHF
TRBV3-1,-,-,TRBJ1-3,TGTGCCAGCAGCCAAGACGGGACACTTTTTCCTGGAAACACCATATATTTT,CASSQDGTLFPGNTIYF
TRBV5-8,few,-,TRBJ1-6,TGTGCCAGCAGCTTGAGTACTGGGTCGTATAATTCACCCCTCCACTTT,CASSLSTGSYNSPLHF
TRBV5-5,-,TRBD2,TRBJ2-2,TGTGCCAGCAGCTCATCATGGGAGGGCACCGGGGAGCTGTTTTTT,CASSSSWEGTGELFF
TRBV13,few,-,TRBJ1-2,TGTGCCAGCAGCCACTATGGCTACACCTTC,CASSHYGYTF
TRBV9,many,-,TRBJ2-7,TGTGCCAGCAGCGTAGACAGTAGCTCCTACGAGCAGTACTTC,CASSVDSSSYEQYF
TRBV5-1,-,-,TRBJ1-6,TGCGCCAGCAGCTTCGGAAGGGGACCTGAATCACCCCTCCACTTT,CASSFGRGPESPLHF
TRBV6-4,few,-,TRBJ1-1,TGTGCCAGCAGTCCCTCCCCCATGAGGACTGAAGCTTTCTTT,CASSPSPMRTEAFF
TRBV2,many,-,TRBJ1-2,TGTGCCAGCAGTGAAGTAAGGGGTCGGGGGTATGGCTACACCTTC,CASSEVRGRGYGYTF
TRBV9,few,TRBD2,TRBJ2-3,TGTGCCAGCAGCACCATCGGGGGGGTACTGAATACGCAGTATTTT,CASSTIGGVLNTQYF
TRBV7-8,-,-,TRBJ2-2,TGTGCCAGCAGCTCTCTTCGGACAGTGAACACCGGGGAGCTGTTTTTT,CASSSLRTVNTGELFF
TRBV7-9,many,-,TRBJ2-7,TGTGCCAGCAGCTTAGAAGGCGGCCGAACGAGCTACGAGCAGTACTTC,CASSLEGGRTSYEQYF
TRBV14,-,-,TRBJ2-2,TGTGCCAGCAGCCTTCGGCAGGAGTTGACCGGGGAGCTGTTTTTT,CASSLRQELTGELFF
TRBV11-2,many,TRBD2,TRBJ2-5,TGTGCCAGCAGCTTAGTGGGTAAAGCGGGGGGCGGAGAGACCCAGTACTTC,CASSLVGKAGGGETQYF
TRBV6-1,-,-,TRBJ2-3,TGTGCCAGCACGACCGGTGGTAGCACAGATACGCAGTATTTT,CASTTGGSTDTQYF
TRBV27,many,-,TRBJ2-3,TGTGCCAGCAGTTTACGGTGGGGGACAGATACGCAGTATTTT,CASSLRWGTDTQYF
TRBV7-8,many,-,TRBJ2-2,TGTGCCAGCAGCTTTAAGGGGTCCTACGCGAACACCGGGGAGCTGTTTTTT,CASSFKGSYANTGELFF
TRBV7-9,many,-,TRBJ2-7,TGTGCCAGCAGCTTAGAGAATTCCTACGAGCAGTACTTC,CASSLENSYEQYF
TRBV19,few,-,TRBJ2-3,TGTGCCAGTACCCCATCTCCGGCGGGAAAGGCAGATACGCAGTATTTT,CASTPSPAGKADTQYF
TRBV28,few,TRBD2,TRBJ2-2,TGTGCCAGCAGTCACCTAGCGGGAGAACTTCCCGGGGAGCTGTTTTTT,CASSHLAGELPGELFF
TRBV18,many,-,TRBJ2-7,TGTGCCAGCTCAACCAGCTCCTACGAGCAGTACTTC,CASSTSSYEQYF
TRBV28,-,TRBD2,TRBJ2-3,TGTGCCACCCAAAGCGGGAGGGGGGCAGATACGCAGTATTTT,CATQSGRGADTQYF
TRBV27,-,TRBD1,TRBJ1-1,TGTGCCAGCAGTATCGACAGGGGGCCTGACACTGAAGCTTTCTTT,CASSIDRGPDTEAFF
TRBV20-1,-,-,TRBJ1-5,TGCAGTGCTAAAGATAGGGGTAACAGATTCAATCAGCCCCAGCATTTT,CSAKDRGNRFNQPQHF
TRBV9,few,-,TRBJ1-6,TGTGCCAGCAGCGCCCTGGGGGGGAATAGTAATTCACCCCTCCACTTT,CASSALGGNSNSPLHF
TRBV20-1,-,-,TRBJ2-2,TGCAGTGCTAGAGATCGTCTGGCCCAGACGAACACCGGGGAGCTGTTTTTT,CSARDRLAQTNTGELFF
TRBV7-2,few,-,TRBJ2-7,TGTGCCAGCAGCCCTTCGATGGAGCAGTACTTC,CASSPSMEQYF
TRBV28,few,-,TRBJ1-5,TGTGCCAGCAGGGCTCTGAGGGGGGGTAGCAATCAGCCCCAGCATTTT,CASRALRGGSNQPQHF
TRBV28,few,TRBD1,TRBJ1-5,TGTGCCAGCAGGGCAGGGGCAGGGGGAAATCAGCCCCAGCATTTT,CASRAGAGGNQPQHF
TRBV6-2/TRBV6-3,many,-,TRBJ1-1,TGTGCCAGCAGTTCCAGGACCCCGAACACTGAAGCTTTCTTT,CASSSRTPNTEAFF
TRBV11-2,many,-,TRBJ2-5,TGTGCCAGCAGCTTAATTCTTTTCGAGACCCAGTACTTC,CASSLILFETQYF
TRBV4-3,few,-,TRBJ2-5,TGCGCCAGCAGCCAAAACCCTACATCTGGAGGAGAGACCCAGTACTTC,CASSQNPTSGGETQYF
TRBV6-1,many,TRBD1,TRBJ2-1,TGTGCCAGCAGTGCGGGACAGGGAAGGAATGAGCAGTTCTTC,CASSAGQGRNEQFF
TRBV18,few,-,TRBJ1-1,TGTGCCAGCTCATTGGGGGGGGCAGGGACAATGGACACTGAAGCTTTCTTT,CASSLGGAGTMDTEAFF
TRBV6-1,-,TRBD1,TRBJ2-7,TGTGCCAGCAAGGGGCGGGGACAGGGGTTCATCGAGCAGTACTTC,CASKGRGQGFIEQYF
TRBV28,few,TRBD2,TRBJ2-1,TGTGCCAGCAGTTTAGGTGGACTAGCGGGAGTGGGTGAGCAGTTCTTC,CASSLGGLAGVGEQFF
TRBV29-1,-,-,TRBJ1-2,TGCAGCGTTGATGACCCAGAGGGTAACTATGGCTACACCTTC,CSVDDPEGNYGYTF
TRBV28,many,-,TRBJ2-7,TGTGCCAGCAGCCTCGGACGTATTACCTACGAGCAGTACTTC,CASSLGRITYEQYF
TRBV20-1,many,TRBD2,TRBJ2-1,TGCAGTCCCCAAGAGTGGTTAGCGGGATACTACAATGAGCAGTTCTTC,CSPQEWLAGYYNEQFF
TRBV7-9,-,TRBD2,TRBJ2-2,TGTGCCAGCAGCTTTAGCGGGGATGGCGGGGAGCTGTTTTTT,CASSFSGDGGELFF
TRBV5-1,many,-,TRBJ1-1,TGCGCCAGCAGCTGGGGTGGTACTGAAGCTTTCTTT,CASSWGGTEAFF